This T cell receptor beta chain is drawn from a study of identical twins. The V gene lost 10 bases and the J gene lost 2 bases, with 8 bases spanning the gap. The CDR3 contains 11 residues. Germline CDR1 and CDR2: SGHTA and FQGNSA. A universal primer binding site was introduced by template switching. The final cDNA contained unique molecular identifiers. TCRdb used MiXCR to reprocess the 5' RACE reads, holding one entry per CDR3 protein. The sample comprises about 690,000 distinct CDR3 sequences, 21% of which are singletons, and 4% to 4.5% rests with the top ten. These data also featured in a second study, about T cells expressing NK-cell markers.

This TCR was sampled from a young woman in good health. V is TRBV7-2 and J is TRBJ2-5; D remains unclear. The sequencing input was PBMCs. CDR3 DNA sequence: TGTGCCAAAGGTTGGCAAGAGACCCAGTACTTC. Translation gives CAKGWQETQYF.